This T cell receptor (beta chain) emerged from a study of CDR3 diversity in severe acne. This clonotype has just one count. One end of the junction is discordant with germline, which a read error may explain. MiXCR, applied by TCRdb to the PCR reads, yields one record per CDR3 protein. The sample has about 86,000 distinct CDR3 sequences, 45% to 65% seen once. The sequenced sample consisted of blood. The TCR was taken from a male donor in good health, without acne.

CDR3 sequence reads: CASSPGQPMGYEQYF. The CDR3 DNA follows: TGCGCCAGCAGCCCGGGACAGCCTATGGGCTACGAGCAGTACTTC. The chain carries TRBV5-8 and TRBJ2-7; TRBD1 aligns across 7 bases. Germline V gene sequence: CDR1 SGHTS, CDR2 YDEGEE. CDR3 length: 15 residues.